The clone carrying this TCR beta chain was recorded many times. Its matching antigen is unknown. The sample is drawn from a study of metastatic and nonmetastatic thyroid tumors. Study-wide context: Repertoires from malignant and benign thyroid patients were compared across blood and tumor or nodule tissue. Study observations and caveats: Significantly greater TCR beta diversity was reportedly found in malignant thyroid tumors than in benign nodules (in blood and tumor).

Until they underwent thyroid surgery, no patient had received any treatment. MiXCR reprocessed the PCR reads for TCRdb. Of 30,000 to 35,000 clones listed, around 23% are singletons. Trimming removed 5 bases at V and 6 bases at J, with 20 bases between. The CDR3 spans 16 residues. Germline CDR1 is SGHVS and CDR2 is FNYEAQ. Sequencing was done on a sample of tumor tissue. V and J are TRBV7-6 and TRBJ2-1; tentative D call: TRBD2 (5 bases). The TCR originated in a male donor with papillary thyroid cancer or a benign thyroid nodule (not recorded which). Some clones in this sample may be carry-over from other donors' samples. CDR3 coding DNA: TGTGCCAGCAGCCCATCTCTGGAGGCGGCAGTCAATGAGCAGTTCTTC. It translates to CASSPSLEAAVNEQFF.